This T cell receptor beta chain comes out of a study of shared clonotypes between healthy human individuals. Study details: Per donor, three plates held CD4 naive cells, three held CD4 memory, two held CD8 naive and one held CD8 memory.

Comment on this clone: Antigen unknown.

The CDR3 loop spans 13 amino acids. CDR1 SNHLY and CDR2 FYNNEI come from the germline V gene. Trimming at V came to 4 bases and at J to 4 bases, leaving 1 base not matched to a gene. The study, taken as a whole, reports: Generation of non-shared clonotypes was less probable than generation of clonotypes shared by all four donors.

A deep-level run was used for the assay. TCRdb's table, derived via immunoSEQ multiplex PCR, lists solely in-frame clones and lacks some. The sample holds about 680,000 clones; around two thirds are singletons and the top ten take approximately 1.6%. Sequencing used memory CD4+ T cells sorted from blood. Subset defined: CD45RA-negative fraction. The chain carries TRBV2 and TRBJ2-1, with 7 bases that match TRBD1. The clonotype comes from a woman aged 25 to 39 in good health. CDR3 nucleotide sequence: TGTGCCAGCAGTGCGGGACAGTACAATGAGCAGTTCTTC. Protein sequence: CASSAGQYNEQFF.